Shown below are 27 T cell receptor beta chains from a single sample sequenced in a study of Ad26.COV2.S vaccination and SARS-CoV-2 variants. Generated by immunoSEQ multiplex PCR, the TCRdb table keeps only in-frame clones and is missing some. The sample has 380,000 or so clones, approximately 90% seen once. Treatment here: around 19 received Ad26.COV2.S at low or high dose, single or two shots; 5 received placebo; per-sample allocation not given. Material that was analyzed had been drawn on day 63 after the first vaccine or placebo injection. This specimen was peripheral blood, taken in a trial of Ad26.COV2.S vaccine versus placebo. Receptors originate from a person between 18 and 60 years old who received the Ad26.COV2.S COVID-19 vaccine or a placebo.

This clone was seen only once. The chain has TRBV11-3 and TRBJ1-1, with 7 bases aligning to TRBD1. V was pared by 4 bases and J by 5 bases, with 10 bases of the junction left unmatched. The CDR3 runs 15 residues. Germline CDR1 SGHNT, CDR2 YENEEA. CDR3 nucleotide sequence: TGTGCCAGCAGCTCTTCGACAGGGTCTGGGACTGAAGCTTTCTTT. Residues: CASSSSTGSGTEAFF.

This chain connects TRBV7-9 to TRBJ2-3; no definite D call. Per the germline V gene, CDR1 is SEHNR and CDR2 is FQNEAQ (reference sequence). The CDR3 is 11 amino acids. V lost 1 base, J lost 6 bases, and 2 bases lay in between. This CDR3 is CASSLVDTQYF. CDR3 sequence (DNA): TGTGCCAGCAGCTTAGTGGATACGCAGTATTTT.

V gene TRBV9 combines with J gene TRBJ2-2, with D unresolved. The CDR3 spans 18 residues. Looked up from germline, CDR1 is SGDLS and CDR2 is YYNGEE. Trimming pared 0 bases from V and 1 base from J, leaving 16 bases between. CDR3 DNA sequence: TGTGCCAGCAGCGTAGCTCGTAGTCGGGCAAAGAACACCGGGGAGCTGTTTTTT. Its translation is CASSVARSRAKNTGELFF. The full variable domain, its missing parts supplied by reference TRBV9 and TRBJ2-2, is DSGVTQTPKHLITATGQRVTLRCSPRSGDLSVYWYQQSLDQGLQFLIQYYNGEERAKGNILERFSAQQFPDLHSELNLSSLELGDSALYFCASSVARSRAKNTGELFFGEGSRLTVL.

The chain links TRBV19 to TRBJ2-5; a possible D gene is TRBD2 (7 bases). The CDR3 consists of 15 residues. The germline CDR1 and CDR2 sequences are LNHDA and SQIVND (reference sequence). V lost 2 bases and J 8 bases, leaving 18 bases between the germline ends. This CDR3 is CASSIRGARLETQYF. The CDR3 nucleotides read TGTGCCAGTAGTATACGGGGGGCGCGGTTAGAAACCCAGTACTTC.

This clone ranks as medium-sized. The chain joins TRBV2 to TRBJ2-1, with no clear D. The CDR3 runs 16 residues. Germline-derived CDR1 and CDR2 are SNHLY and FYNNEI. V shed 2 bases and J shed 2 bases, with 13 bases lying between them. The CDR3 is CASSESETNAYNEQFF. CDR3 DNA: TGTGCCAGCAGTGAATCGGAGACGAACGCCTACAATGAGCAGTTCTTC.

This clone has just a few counts. V and J are TRBV28 and TRBJ1-2; perhaps TRBD1 as D (6 bases). From germline, CDR1 is MDHEN and CDR2 SYDVKM. V gave up 5 bases and J gave up 1 base, with 8 bases separating them. This CDR3 spans 13 amino acids. DNA for the CDR3: TGTGCCAGCAGTACAGGGAGTAACTATGGCTACACCTTC. Protein product: CASSTGSNYGYTF.

J is TRBJ1-2 and V is TRBV4-2; 9 nucleotides align to TRBD1. CDR1 and CDR2 from the germline V gene are LGHNA and YNFKEQ. After removal of 2 bases from V and 4 bases from J, the junction contained 11 bases not matched to a gene. This CDR3 is built from 17 residues. The DNA for the CDR3 is TGTGCCAGCAGCCAAAACCCGACGGGACAGGGCAGCTATGGCTACACCTTC. This encodes CASSQNPTGQGSYGYTF.

The chain is built from TRBV9 and TRBJ2-5; TRBD1 might be the D (6 bases). Germline V gives CDR1 SGDLS, CDR2 YYNGEE. The CDR3 contains 14 residues. V lost 1 base and J 5 bases, leaving 12 bases between the germline ends. DNA of the CDR3: TGTGCCAGCAGCGTATCGTGGGGGCAGGAGACCCAGTACTTC. Translating gives CASSVSWGQETQYF.

The rearrangement links TRBV14 to TRBJ2-3; a weak D match, TRBD1 (6 bases). V was cut by 3 bases and J by 0 bases, with 10 bases left in between. Per germline, CDR1 SGHDN and CDR2 FVKESK. The CDR3 spans 15 residues. CDR3 nucleotides: TGTGCCAGCAGCCAGGGGGCCGCTAGCACAGATACGCAGTATTTT. Its protein product is CASSQGAASTDTQYF.

This rearrangement joins TRBV11-1 to TRBJ1-1; TRBD1 agrees at 9 bases. CDR1 is SGHAT, CDR2 FQDESV, per germline (reference sequence). The CDR3 totals 14 residues. Losses at the gene ends were 5 bases for V and 1 base for J; bases not matched to a gene: 2. CDR3 sequence reads: CASSPTGGNTEAFF. The CDR3 DNA follows: TGTGCCAGCAGCCCGACAGGGGGGAACACTGAAGCTTTCTTT.

The chain joins TRBV28 to TRBJ1-5; D gene ambiguous. V lost 9 bases and J 7 bases, leaving 19 bases between the germline ends. Germline CDR1 MDHEN, CDR2 SYDVKM. The CDR3 has 14 amino acids. CDR3: CASGSPAMGQPQHF. The CDR3 nucleotides read TGTGCCAGTGGATCGCCGGCGATGGGGCAGCCCCAGCATTTT.

This rearrangement joins TRBV3-1 (or the pseudogene TRBV3-2) to TRBJ1-2; possible D gene TRBD1, 5 bases. The CDR3 loop spans 14 amino acids. CDR1 and CDR2 (germline): LGHDT, YNNKEL (reference sequence). The V end lost 1 base, the J end lost 7 bases, and 13 bases lay between the germline ends. CDR3 sequence (DNA): TGTGCCAGCAGCCAAGGTCCAGGGCGCCTTGGCTACACCTTC. This encodes CASSQGPGRLGYTF.

This clone showed up just once. This chain joins TRBV5-1 and TRBJ2-7, with 12 bases lining up with TRBD1. Germline V gene data show CDR1 as SGHRS and CDR2 as YFSETQ. J lost 6 bases, V lost 4 bases, and 11 bases had no gene match. The CDR3 covers 16 residues. In nucleotides, the CDR3 is TGCGCCAGCAGCGGGACCGGGACAGGGGGCTTACGCGAGCAGTACTTC. Translation gives CASSGTGTGGLREQYF.

In its sample, this clone was seen a few times. The chain joins TRBV10-2 to TRBJ2-1; tentatively, D is TRBD2 (6 bases). The V end was cut by 4 bases, the J end by 7 bases, with 11 bases between. The CDR3 is made up of 13 amino acids. CDR1 WSHSY and CDR2 SAAADI come from the germline V gene. The CDR3 loop is CASSVYRENEQFF. Here the CDR3 DNA reads TGCGCCAGCAGTGTTTATCGGGAGAATGAGCAGTTCTTC.

This clone was seen a single time. V usage is TRBV5-1 and J usage is TRBJ2-2, with D maybe TRBD1 (5 bases). The CDR3 is 12 residues long. Germline CDR1 and CDR2: SGHRS and YFSETQ. V lost 2 bases and J lost 7, with 6 bases in between. For the CDR3, the DNA is TGCGCCAGCAGCTTTAGGGGCGGGGAGCTGTTTTTT. Its translation: CASSFRGGELFF.

J is TRBJ2-3 and V is TRBV10-3, with 8 bases fitting TRBD2. CDR3 length equals 15 residues. Trimming cost V 4 bases and J 0 bases; bases outside gene matches: 3. Germline V lookup: CDR1 ENHRY, CDR2 SYGVKD. The CDR3 protein is CAISAVAGSTDTQYF. The CDR3 DNA reads TGTGCCATCAGTGCCGTAGCGGGAAGCACAGATACGCAGTATTTT.

The chain is built from TRBV6-5 and TRBJ1-1; a weak D match, TRBD1 (6 bases). Deletions cut 0 bases from V and 1 base from J, with 9 bases between. The CDR3 consists of 15 residues. CDR1 MNHEY and CDR2 SVGAGI come from the germline V gene. CDR3: CASSYSTGSNTEAFF. The DNA for the CDR3 is TGTGCCAGCAGTTACTCGACAGGTTCGAACACTGAAGCTTTCTTT.

This clone has just a few counts. The chain is built from TRBV6-6 and TRBJ1-5; D perhaps matches TRBD1 (6 bases). This CDR3 comprises 14 residues. Trimming removed 6 bases from V and 2 bases from J, with 11 bases in between. CDR1 MNHNY and CDR2 SVGAGI come from the germline V gene (reference sequence). CDR3 nucleotides: TGTGCCAGCAGCTCAAGACAGGGCAATCAGCCCCAGCATTTT. Translation gives CASSSRQGNQPQHF.

This clone has a handful of counts. The V and J genes are TRBV19 and TRBJ1-1, with TRBD1 as a possible D gene (6 bases). The CDR3 contains 13 residues. Looked up from germline, CDR1 is LNHDA and CDR2 is SQIVND (reference sequence). The V gene lost 3 bases and the J gene lost 5 bases, with 10 bases spanning the gap. CDR3 in amino acids: CASSIEGGTEAFF. For the CDR3, the DNA is TGTGCCAGTAGTATTGAAGGGGGGACTGAAGCTTTCTTT. The full variable domain, in which reference TRBV19 and TRBJ1-1 provide the parts outside the CDR3, is DGGITQSPKYLFRKEGQNVTLSCEQNLNHDAMYWYRQDPGQGLRLIYYSQIVNDFQKGDIAEGYSVSREKKESFPLTVTSAQKNPTAFYLCASSIEGGTEAFFGQGTRLTVV.

This chain uses TRBV28 with TRBJ2-7; 12 nucleotides align to TRBD2. Germline CDR1 is MDHEN and CDR2 is SYDVKM. CDR3 size: 15 residues. Germline trimming cut 5 bases from V and 4 bases from J; bases unmatched to any gene: 6. CDR3 coding DNA: TGTGCCAGCAGTACGACTAGCGGGAGACTGTACGAGCAGTACTTC. It yields the protein CASSTTSGRLYEQYF.

The chain joins TRBV18 to TRBJ2-1; 10 nucleotides agree with TRBD1. J lost 5 bases, V lost 0 bases, and 1 base had no gene match. This CDR3 is 15 amino acids long. Looked up from germline, CDR1 is KGHSH and CDR2 is LQKENI. The CDR3 DNA reads TGTGCCAGCTCACCACCCGGGACAGGGGACAATGAGCAGTTCTTC. Translated, it gives CASSPPGTGDNEQFF.

The chain recombines TRBV21-1 with TRBJ1-5. TRBV21-1 is reported as a pseudogene. This CDR3 is built from 12 residues. The CDR3 protein is CASGGSNQPQHF. In DNA form, the CDR3 reads TGTGCCAGCGGGGGGAGCAATCAGCCCCAGCATTTT.

V gene TRBV11-2 combines with J gene TRBJ1-1; D gene uncertain. CDR1 and CDR2 from the germline V gene are SGHAT and FQNNGV. This CDR3 comprises 15 residues. V lost 0 bases and J 0 bases, leaving 8 bases between the germline ends. CDR3 sequence: CASSLEGRMNTEAFF. The DNA of the CDR3 is TGTGCCAGCAGCTTAGAGGGCAGAATGAACACTGAAGCTTTCTTT.

The J gene is TRBJ2-1, the V gene TRBV7-9; TRBD2 is a possible D gene (6 bases). Germline-derived CDR1 and CDR2 are SEHNR and FQNEAQ (reference sequence). The CDR3 loop spans 16 amino acids. The V end was cut by 0 bases, the J end by 1 base, with 10 bases between. In DNA, the CDR3 is TGTGCCAGCAGCTTAGCGCCTAGCGAATCCTACAATGAGCAGTTCTTC. This gives the protein CASSLAPSESYNEQFF.

The rearrangement uses TRBV3-1 (or the pseudogene TRBV3-2) and TRBJ1-5, with 8 positions matching TRBD1. Germline V lookup: CDR1 LGHDT, CDR2 YNNKEL (reference sequence). The CDR3 covers 15 residues. V lost 2 bases to trimming and J lost 5 bases; unmatched junction nucleotides: 5. As DNA, the CDR3 is TGTGCCAGCAGCCAAACGGACAGGGCTTATCAGCCCCAGCATTTT. This gives the protein CASSQTDRAYQPQHF.

The chain recombines TRBV5-4 with TRBJ1-3, with D maybe TRBD1 (5 bases). The V end lost 2 bases, the J end lost 4 bases, and 13 bases lay between the germline ends. The CDR3 is made up of 15 amino acids. The V gene's germline CDR1 is SGHNT and CDR2 YYREEE (reference sequence). CDR3 coding DNA: TGTGCCAGCAGCTTTAGGGGAGGAGCCGGAAACACCATATATTTT. As protein: CASSFRGGAGNTIYF.

The chain carries TRBV6-4 and TRBJ2-6; TRBD2 might be the D (5 bases). The germline V gene encodes CDR1 MRHNA and CDR2 SNTAGT. V gave up 3 bases and J gave up 0 bases, with 6 bases separating them. This CDR3 region has 15 residues. In nucleotides, the CDR3 is TGTGCCAGCAGTGAAGGGAGCTCTGGGGCCAACGTCCTGACTTTC. The encoded protein is CASSEGSSGANVLTF.